Described below is a single TCR beta chain sequence and its context. Its antigen is not known. The run of the v3.0 immunoSEQ assay was at survey level. TCRdb's table, derived via immunoSEQ multiplex PCR, lists solely in-frame clones and lacks some. The data contain tens of thousands of clones, 80% to 90% of them singletons. This sample is drawn from a study of long-term antiretroviral therapy in people with HIV. Study observations and caveats: Even long-term ART left TRB diversity below transplant donor controls, despite gains. The blood, collected between the mid-2000s and the late 2010s, was possibly taken under older ART regimens.

Each donor had at least one pre-ART and at least two post-ART PBMC samples. Until DNA extraction, the samples held between about 1-10 million cryopreserved PBMC. The input for sequencing was unsorted PBMCs, taken 0.8 years before starting antiretroviral therapy. The TCR originated in a man aged 18 to 30 with HIV.

CDR3 sequence: CASSSSLGQGDYGYTF. The CDR3 nucleotides read TGTGCCAGTAGTTCGTCACTTGGACAGGGCGACTATGGCTACACCTTC. V and J are TRBV19 and TRBJ1-2, with TRBD1 matching over 8 bases. CDR1 and CDR2 from the germline V gene are LNHDA and SQIVND (reference sequence). V dropped 5 bases and J dropped 3; count of bases not matched to a gene: 11. This CDR3 contains 16 residues.